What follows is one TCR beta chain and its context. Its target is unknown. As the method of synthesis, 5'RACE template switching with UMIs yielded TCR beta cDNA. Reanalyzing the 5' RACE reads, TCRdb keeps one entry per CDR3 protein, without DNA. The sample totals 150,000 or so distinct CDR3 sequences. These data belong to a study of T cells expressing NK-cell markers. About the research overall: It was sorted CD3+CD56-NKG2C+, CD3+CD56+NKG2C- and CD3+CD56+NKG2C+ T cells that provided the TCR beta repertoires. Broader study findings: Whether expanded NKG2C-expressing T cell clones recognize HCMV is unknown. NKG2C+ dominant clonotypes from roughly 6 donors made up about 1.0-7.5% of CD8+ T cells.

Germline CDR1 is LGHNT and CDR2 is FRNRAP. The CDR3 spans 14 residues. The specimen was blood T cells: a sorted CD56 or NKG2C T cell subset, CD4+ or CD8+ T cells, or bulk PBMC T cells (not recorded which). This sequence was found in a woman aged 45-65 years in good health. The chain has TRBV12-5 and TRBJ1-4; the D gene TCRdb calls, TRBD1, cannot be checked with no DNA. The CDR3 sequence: CASSKPGSYEKLFF.